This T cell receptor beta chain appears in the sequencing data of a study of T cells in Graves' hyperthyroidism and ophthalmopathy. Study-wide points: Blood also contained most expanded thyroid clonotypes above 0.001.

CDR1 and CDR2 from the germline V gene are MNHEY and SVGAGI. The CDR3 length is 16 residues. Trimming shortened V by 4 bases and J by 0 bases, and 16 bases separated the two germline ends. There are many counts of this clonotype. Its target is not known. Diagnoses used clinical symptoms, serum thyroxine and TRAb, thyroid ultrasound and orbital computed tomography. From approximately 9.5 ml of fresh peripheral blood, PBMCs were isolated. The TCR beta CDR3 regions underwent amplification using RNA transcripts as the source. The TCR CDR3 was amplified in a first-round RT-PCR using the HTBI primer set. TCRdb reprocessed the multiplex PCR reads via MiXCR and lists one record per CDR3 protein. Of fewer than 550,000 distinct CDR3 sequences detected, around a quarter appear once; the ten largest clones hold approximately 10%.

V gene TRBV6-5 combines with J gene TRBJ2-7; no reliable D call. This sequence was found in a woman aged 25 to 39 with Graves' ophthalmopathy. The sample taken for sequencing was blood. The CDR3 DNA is TGTGCCAGCAGTTCATATTGGCCGGCGAGCTCCTACGAGCAGTACTTC. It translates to CASSSYWPASSYEQYF.